This T cell receptor (beta chain) was found in a study of T cells in Graves' hyperthyroidism and ophthalmopathy. Overall study results and limits: Among clonotypes expanded in thyroid above 0.001, most were also found in blood.

Germline loops: CDR1 LNHDA, CDR2 SQIVND (reference sequence). This CDR3 region has 13 residues. The V end lost 6 bases, the J end lost 7 bases, and 13 bases lay between the germline ends. Uncontrolled infection, other autoimmune disease, pregnancy or lactation led to exclusion. Amplification targeted TCR beta CDR3 regions from RNA transcripts. A first-round RT-PCR of the TCR CDR3 used the HTBI primer set. In TCRdb, the multiplex PCR reads were re-called with MiXCR into one record per CDR3 protein. The sample has fewer than 750,000 distinct CDR3 sequences, about 45% seen once; the top ten hold about 8.3%. Only a few counts were recorded for this clonotype. The target antigen is unknown.

The receptor was isolated from a woman aged 18-35 years with Graves' hyperthyroidism. The chain couples TRBV19 to TRBJ1-5; a weak D match, TRBD1 (6 bases). Input material: peripheral blood or thyroid tissue (not recorded which). CDR3 DNA sequence: TGTGCCAGTAGAGCCCGGGGGGCCCAGCCCCAGCATTTT. It encodes CASRARGAQPQHF.